The 21 T cell receptor beta chains reported below all come from one sample, sequenced in a study of T cell changes during pregnancy in multiple sclerosis. TCRdb keeps only in-frame clones here, not all; method: immunoSEQ multiplex PCR. The sample holds more than 35,000 clones, more than 70% seen once. The source was CD8+ T cells from peripheral blood mononuclear cells, collected after pregnancy. The source of these receptors is a female donor in good health, enrolled as a control in a pregnancy study.

V usage is TRBV6-6 and J usage is TRBJ2-7; tentatively, D is TRBD1 (5 bases). The CDR3 has 14 amino acids. Germline assignment: CDR1 MNHNY and CDR2 SVGAGI (reference sequence). The V and J ends lost 6 bases and 1 base respectively, with 13 bases between them. This CDR3 is CASREGHPSYEQYF. DNA of the CDR3: TGTGCCAGCAGGGAAGGACACCCGTCCTACGAGCAGTACTTC.

The chain's CDR3 is CASSLGTGGPDKQFF. The CDR3, as DNA: TGTGCCAGCAGCTTAGGAACAGGGGGCCCGGACAAGCAGTTCTTC. V is TRBV5-6 and J is TRBJ2-1, with TRBD1 matching 9 bases. Germline values: CDR1 SGHDT, CDR2 YYEEEE. The CDR3 covers 15 residues. With 2 bases clipped from V and 11 bases from J, the junction kept 11 bases outside the gene matches.

The CDR3 nucleotides read TGTGCCAGCAGCCTCACAGGGCAAGGGGTCAAAAACATTCAGTACTTC. Its translation is CASSLTGQGVKNIQYF. This chain uses TRBV7-9 with TRBJ2-4; tentatively, D is TRBD1 (6 bases). CDR3 size: 16 residues. Trimming took 5 bases from V and 3 from J, leaving 17 bases between them. The V gene's germline CDR1 is SEHNR and CDR2 FQNEAQ (reference sequence).

This sequence joins TRBV6-4 and TRBJ2-1, with D unclear. This CDR3 is 11 amino acids long. Germline CDR1 is MRHNA and CDR2 is SNTAGT. Deletions cut 6 bases from V and 7 bases from J, with 7 bases between. Here the CDR3 reads CASSFGNEQFF. As DNA, the CDR3 is TGTGCCAGCAGCTTCGGTAATGAGCAGTTCTTC.

This clone has only a few counts. The V call is TRBV19, the J call TRBJ1-2; weak D call: TRBD1 (6 bases). Trimming took off 7 bases at V and 4 bases at J, with 19 bases between the two ends. The CDR3 is made up of 15 amino acids. CDR1 and CDR2 (germline): LNHDA, SQIVND (reference sequence). The CDR3 sequence is CASTPRTDLSYGYTF. For the CDR3, the DNA is TGTGCCAGTACCCCACGGACAGACCTATCCTATGGCTACACCTTC.

CDR3 coding DNA: TGTGCCAGCAGTTACTCCTTGGGGAGCTCCTACGAGCAGTACTTC. As protein: CASSYSLGSSYEQYF. The rearrangement uses TRBV6-5 and TRBJ2-7; possible D gene TRBD2, 5 bases. V gave up 0 bases and J gave up 0 bases, with 9 bases separating them. CDR1 is MNHEY, CDR2 SVGAGI, per germline. This CDR3 has 15 amino acids.

The chain recombines TRBV6-6 with TRBJ2-1, with 9 nucleotides matching TRBD1. The CDR3 has 15 amino acids. Germline V gives CDR1 MNHNY, CDR2 SVGAGI (reference sequence). V shed 5 bases and J 1 base; nucleotides not matched to a gene: 3. The CDR3 region is CASSHRGRSYNEQFF. CDR3 DNA: TGTGCCAGCAGTCACAGGGGGCGATCCTACAATGAGCAGTTCTTC.

A remark on this clone: A read error may produce the germline difference seen at one junction end. The chain recombines TRBV7-7 with TRBJ2-1; a weak D match, TRBD1 (6 bases). Germline V gene data show CDR1 as SSHAT and CDR2 as FNYEAQ (reference sequence). This CDR3 region has 15 residues. Here the CDR3 reads CASSLNRARVHEQFF. The CDR3 nucleotides are TGTGCTAGCAGCTTGAACAGGGCAAGAGTGCATGAGCAGTTCTTC.

This chain connects TRBV7-8 to TRBJ1-1; D is unclear. The ends were cut back, 0 bases at V and 11 bases at J, with 10 bases in the middle. This CDR3 has 12 amino acids. Germline loops: CDR1 SGHVS, CDR2 FQNEAQ. CDR3 sequence reads: CASSLASRRAFF. In DNA form, the CDR3 reads TGTGCCAGCAGCTTAGCGTCCAGGAGGGCTTTCTTT.

The chain carries TRBV28 and TRBJ1-3; D unresolved. V was trimmed by 6 bases and J by 0 bases, leaving 9 bases between them. The CDR3 extends over 14 amino acids. Germline lookup yields CDR1 MDHEN and CDR2 SYDVKM. The CDR3: CASSPGGSGNTIYF. The CDR3 DNA reads TGTGCCAGCAGCCCCGGCGGCTCTGGAAACACCATATATTTT.

J is TRBJ2-2 and V is TRBV19, with 10 positions matching TRBD1. Germline V lookup: CDR1 LNHDA, CDR2 SQIVND (reference sequence). J lost 7 bases, V lost 9 bases, and 5 bases had no gene match. This CDR3 has 13 residues. The DNA of the CDR3 is TGTGCCAGCCGGGACAGGGGTTTCGGGGAGCTGTTTTTT. This encodes CASRDRGFGELFF.

The rearrangement links TRBV13 to TRBJ2-3, with D perhaps matching TRBD2 (6 bases). This CDR3 has 15 residues. With 0 bases removed from V and 5 bases from J, the gap between germline ends came to 12 bases. Germline values: CDR1 PRHDT, CDR2 FYEKMQ (reference sequence). In DNA form, the CDR3 reads TGTGCCAGCAGCTTAGGCCGGGGGTTCGTAGATACGCAGTATTTT. The encoded protein is CASSLGRGFVDTQYF.

This chain links TRBV7-9 with TRBJ1-2, with 8 positions matching TRBD1. Losses at the gene ends were 4 bases for V and 8 bases for J; bases not matched to a gene: 12. The length of the CDR3 is 15 residues. Germline lookup yields CDR1 SEHNR and CDR2 FQNEAQ (reference sequence). The CDR3 DNA sequence: TGTGCCAGCAGCTCCCGGGGACAGGTGGGAGAGGGCTACACCTTC. This sequence encodes CASSSRGQVGEGYTF.

This clone occurred a few times. V is TRBV4-3 and J is TRBJ1-1; weak D call: TRBD1 (5 bases). V was cut by 0 bases and J by 8 bases, with 10 bases left in between. From germline, CDR1 is LGHNA and CDR2 YSLEER. The length of the CDR3 is 13 residues. As DNA, the CDR3 is TGCGCCAGCAGCCAAGAAAGGGGTTGGGAAGCTTTCTTT. Its protein product is CASSQERGWEAFF.

The chain carries TRBV21-1 and TRBJ1-6; the tabulated D call, TRBD1, remains unverified against the DNA. TRBV21-1 is termed a pseudogene. The CDR3 covers 21 residues. CDR3 amino acids: CARGDLKGAFLTGAGNSPLHF. The CDR3 nucleotides are TGTGCCAGGGGGGACCTTAAGGGGGCCTTTTTGACAGGGGCGGGCAATTCACCCCTCCACTTT.

The chain has TRBV27 and TRBJ2-7, with 9 nucleotides matching TRBD1. Germline-derived CDR1 and CDR2 are MNHEY and SMNVEV (reference sequence). This CDR3 is 15 amino acids long. Trimming removed 5 bases from V and 2 bases from J; junction bases left unmatched: 7. The CDR3 DNA sequence: TGTGCCAGCAGTCCAGGACAGGGGCCCACCTACGAGCAGTACTTC. This encodes CASSPGQGPTYEQYF.

This clone turned up a few times. The chain couples TRBV7-6 to TRBJ2-7; TRBD2 aligns across 11 bases. Germline CDR1 and CDR2: SGHVS and FNYEAQ. V dropped 5 bases and J dropped 4; count of bases not matched to a gene: 10. The CDR3 contains 16 residues. CDR3: CASSPGLAGGLYEQYF. Here the CDR3 DNA reads TGTGCCAGCAGCCCTGGGCTAGCGGGGGGACTATACGAGCAGTACTTC.

This clone occurred once. This chain links TRBV27 with TRBJ2-2, with D uncertain. Germline CDR1 and CDR2: MNHEY and SMNVEV (reference sequence). V lost 4 bases, J lost 1 base, and 13 bases lay in between. This CDR3 has 16 residues. CDR3 loop: CASSWAIELNTGELFF. CDR3 nucleotide sequence: TGTGCCAGCAGTTGGGCTATTGAGTTGAACACCGGGGAGCTGTTTTTT.

CDR3 sequence reads: CASRVGGSGTEAFF. CDR3 DNA sequence: TGTGCCAGCAGGGTGGGGGGGTCCGGCACTGAAGCTTTCTTT. The chain links TRBV7-9 to TRBJ1-1; TRBD1 might be the D (5 bases). The CDR3 totals 14 residues. V lost 6 bases, J lost 4 bases, and 15 bases lay in between. Germline V lookup: CDR1 SEHNR, CDR2 FQNEAQ (reference sequence).

This clone was observed a single time. V and J are TRBV7-9 and TRBJ2-1; D possibly corresponds to TRBD2 (5 bases). V lost 5 bases, J lost 0 bases, and 20 bases lay in between. Germline CDR1 SEHNR, CDR2 FQNEAQ (reference sequence). The CDR3 runs to 18 residues. This CDR3 is CASSLPLGVQSSYNEQFF. The CDR3 DNA follows: TGTGCCAGCAGCCTACCCCTCGGGGTTCAGAGCTCCTACAATGAGCAGTTCTTC.

This chain links TRBV28 with TRBJ2-7; 9 bases map to TRBD1. The V segment lost 5 bases and the J segment 3 bases; nucleotides outside the gene matches: 5. Germline lookup yields CDR1 MDHEN and CDR2 SYDVKM. The CDR3 consists of 14 residues. The CDR3 region has the DNA TGTGCCAGCAGTGCGACAGGGGGGCGCTACGAGCAGTACTTC. Encoded protein: CASSATGGRYEQYF.